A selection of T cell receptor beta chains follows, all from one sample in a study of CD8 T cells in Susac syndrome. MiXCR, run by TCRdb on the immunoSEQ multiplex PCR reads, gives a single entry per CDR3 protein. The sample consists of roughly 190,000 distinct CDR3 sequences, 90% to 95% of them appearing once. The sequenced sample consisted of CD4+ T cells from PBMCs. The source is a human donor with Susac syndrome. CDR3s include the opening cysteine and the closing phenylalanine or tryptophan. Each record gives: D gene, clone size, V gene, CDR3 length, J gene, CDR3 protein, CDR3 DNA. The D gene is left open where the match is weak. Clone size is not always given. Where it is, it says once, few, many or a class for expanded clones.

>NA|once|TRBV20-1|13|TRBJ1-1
CSASGSMNTEAFF
TGCAGTGCTAGCGGCAGCATGAACACTGAAGCTTTCTTT
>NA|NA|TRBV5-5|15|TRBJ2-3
CASSLMTGLGDTQYF
TGTGCCAGCAGCTTGATGACAGGCCTCGGTGATACGCAGTATTTT
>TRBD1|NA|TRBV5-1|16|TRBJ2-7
CASSLAQSTGVIEQYF
TGCGCCAGCAGCTTGGCCCAATCAACAGGGGTAATCGAGCAGTACTTC
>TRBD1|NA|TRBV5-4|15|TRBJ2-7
CASSLPPGQGQEQYF
TGTGCCAGCAGCTTGCCTCCGGGACAGGGACAAGAGCAGTACTTC
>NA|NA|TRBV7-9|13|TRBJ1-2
CASSLATPYGYTF
TGTGCCAGCAGCTTAGCGACACCCTATGGCTACACCTTC
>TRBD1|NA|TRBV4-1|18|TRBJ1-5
CASSQENNRGVSNQPQHF
TGCGCCAGCAGTCAAGAAAATAACAGGGGTGTTAGCAATCAGCCCCAGCATTTT
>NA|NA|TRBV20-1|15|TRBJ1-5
CSAVRPSGRGQPQHF
TGCAGTGCCGTTAGGCCCTCAGGTAGAGGTCAGCCCCAGCATTTT
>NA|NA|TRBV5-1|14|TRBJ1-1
CASSSQGRDTEAFF
TGCGCCAGCAGCTCTCAAGGGAGGGACACTGAAGCTTTCTTT
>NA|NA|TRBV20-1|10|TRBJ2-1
CSANLGEQFF
TGCAGTGCCAATCTGGGGGAGCAGTTCTTC
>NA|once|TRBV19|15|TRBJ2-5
CASSRQGVGVETQYF
TGTGCCAGTAGTCGTCAGGGTGTAGGTGTAGAGACCCAGTACTTC
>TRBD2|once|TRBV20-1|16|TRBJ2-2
CSARTSGRVNTGELFF
TGCAGTGCTAGGACTAGCGGGAGGGTGAACACCGGGGAGCTGTTTTTT
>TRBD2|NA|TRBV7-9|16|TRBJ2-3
CASSPLSGGFTDTQYF
TGTGCCAGCAGCCCCCTGAGCGGGGGTTTCACAGATACGCAGTATTTT
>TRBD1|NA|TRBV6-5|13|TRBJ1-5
CASSTTGGWPQHF
TGTGCCAGCAGTACGACAGGGGGATGGCCCCAGCATTTT
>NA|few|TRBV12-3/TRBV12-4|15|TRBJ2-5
CASSLLQGLQETQYF
TGTGCCAGCAGCCTTCTACAGGGTTTGCAAGAGACCCAGTACTTC
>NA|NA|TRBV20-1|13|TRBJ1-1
CSAKRTGNTEAFF
TGCAGTGCTAAAAGAACAGGGAACACTGAAGCTTTCTTT
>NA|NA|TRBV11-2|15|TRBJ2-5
CASSPNPRQIETQYF
TGTGCCAGCAGCCCTAACCCCCGGCAGATAGAGACCCAGTACTTC
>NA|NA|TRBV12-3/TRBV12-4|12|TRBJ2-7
CASSFQQGEQYF
TGTGCCAGCAGTTTTCAGCAGGGCGAGCAGTACTTC
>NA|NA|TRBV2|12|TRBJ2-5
CASSEARETQYF
TGTGCCAGCAGTGAAGCTAGAGAGACCCAGTACTTC
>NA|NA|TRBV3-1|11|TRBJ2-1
CASSHAYEQFF
TGTGCCAGCAGTCACGCCTATGAGCAGTTCTTC
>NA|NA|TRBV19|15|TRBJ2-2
CASSRGNQYTGELFF
TGTGCCAGTAGTAGGGGTAACCAATACACCGGGGAGCTGTTTTTT
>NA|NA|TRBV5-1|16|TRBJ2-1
CASHQGGGLGSGEQFF
TGCGCCAGCCACCAAGGGGGAGGGTTGGGTTCCGGTGAGCAGTTCTTC
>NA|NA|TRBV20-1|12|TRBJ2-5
CSTINRDETQYF
TGCAGTACAATAAACCGGGATGAGACCCAGTACTTC
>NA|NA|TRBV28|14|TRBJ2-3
CASSSGKLTDTQYF
TGTGCCAGCAGTTCGGGGAAACTCACAGATACGCAGTATTTT
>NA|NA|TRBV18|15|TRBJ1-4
CGSSPIRTDNEKLFF
TGTGGCAGCTCACCAATAAGGACGGATAATGAAAAACTGTTTTTT
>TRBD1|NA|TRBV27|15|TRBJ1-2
CASSLTLDRGYGYTF
TGTGCCAGCAGTTTAACCTTGGACAGGGGCTATGGCTACACCTTC
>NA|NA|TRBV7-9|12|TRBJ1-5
CASSRGGQPQHF
TGTGCCAGCAGCCGAGGAGGTCAGCCCCAGCATTTT
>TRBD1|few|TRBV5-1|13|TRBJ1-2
CASSLGDRDGYTF
TGCGCCAGCAGTCTTGGAGACAGGGACGGCTACACCTTC
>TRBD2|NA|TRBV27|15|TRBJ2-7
CASSSRLARYYEQYF
TGTGCCAGCAGTTCACGACTAGCGCGATACTACGAGCAGTACTTC
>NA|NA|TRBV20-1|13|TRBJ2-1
CSASAGAYNEQFF
TGCAGTGCTAGCGCAGGGGCCTACAATGAGCAGTTCTTC
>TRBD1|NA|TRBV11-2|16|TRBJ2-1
CASTLSMQGAYLEQFF
TGTGCCAGCACCCTATCCATGCAGGGGGCATACCTTGAGCAGTTCTTC
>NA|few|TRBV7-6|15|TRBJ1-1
CASSLQNNVNTEAFF
TGTGCCAGCAGCTTACAGAACAACGTAAACACTGAAGCTTTCTTT
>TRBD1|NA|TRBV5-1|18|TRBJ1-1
CASSRWGWTGRMNTEAFF
TGCGCCAGCAGCCGTTGGGGATGGACAGGCCGAATGAACACTGAAGCTTTCTTT
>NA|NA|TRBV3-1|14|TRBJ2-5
CASSQDVTQETQYF
TGTGCCAGCAGCCAGGACGTGACACAAGAGACCCAGTACTTC
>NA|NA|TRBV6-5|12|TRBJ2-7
CASRGNDGEQYF
TGTGCCAGCAGGGGAAACGATGGAGAGCAGTACTTC
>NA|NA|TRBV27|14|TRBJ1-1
CASSSRYGFTEAFF
TGTGCCAGCAGTTCGCGGTACGGCTTCACTGAAGCTTTCTTT
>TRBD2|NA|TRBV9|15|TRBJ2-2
CASSVAGGGTGELFF
TGTGCCAGCAGCGTAGCGGGGGGAGGCACCGGGGAGCTGTTTTTT
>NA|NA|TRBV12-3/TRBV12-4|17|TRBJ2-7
CASSLDKTSDPIYEQYF
TGTGCCAGCAGTTTAGATAAAACCAGCGACCCGATCTACGAGCAGTACTTC